A single sample gave rise to the 9 T cell receptor beta chains below, sequenced in a study of T cells after yellow fever vaccination. MiXCR was run by TCRdb on the 5' RACE reads, yielding one entry per CDR3 protein. This table holds approximately 31,000 distinct CDR3 sequences, roughly a tenth found once. This specimen was PBMCs, either bulk or a sorted T-cell subset (CD4+, CD8+, memory, or dextramer-sorted; not recorded which), taken more than 13 days after the first yellow fever vaccination. The receptors originated from a man between 18 and 35 years old who received the YFV17D yellow fever vaccine.

This clonotype occurred many times. The chain couples TRBV7-2 to TRBJ1-1; D remains unclear. The CDR3 has 14 amino acids. The germline gives CDR1 SGHTA, CDR2 FQGNSA. The V and J ends lost 4 bases and 5 bases respectively, with 14 bases between them. CDR3 in amino acids: CASSSGLRETEAFF. For the CDR3, the DNA is TGTGCCAGCAGCTCCGGTCTTAGGGAGACTGAAGCTTTCTTT.

This clonotype appeared many times. The chain couples TRBV7-8 to TRBJ1-6; D is undetermined. The V gene lost 6 bases and the J gene lost 8 bases, with 17 bases spanning the gap. Germline V CDR1 and CDR2: SGHVS, FQNEAQ. The CDR3 extends over 15 amino acids. This CDR3 is CASRVGNPLDSPLHF. The CDR3 DNA is TGTGCCAGCAGAGTAGGGAACCCTTTGGATTCACCCCTCCACTTT.

This clonotype came up many times. The chain is built from TRBV5-1 and TRBJ1-1, with D possibly being TRBD1 (6 bases). V lost 0 bases to trimming and J lost 3 bases, with 15 bases between them. In germline, CDR1 is SGHRS, CDR2 YFSETQ. CDR3 length: 16 residues. The CDR3 is CASSLEGGSTYTEAFF. CDR3 DNA sequence: TGCGCCAGCAGCTTGGAGGGGGGCAGTACCTACACTGAAGCTTTCTTT.

This clonotype was recorded many times. This rearrangement joins TRBV4-1 to TRBJ1-2, with D tentatively TRBD1 (6 bases). V lost 0 bases and J 5 bases, leaving 19 bases between the germline ends. Germline V lookup: CDR1 MGHRA, CDR2 YSYEKL. There are 17 residues in the CDR3. The CDR3 spells CASSQDPRAGVRYGYTF. As DNA, the CDR3 is TGCGCCAGCAGCCAAGATCCCCGGGCAGGGGTTAGGTATGGCTACACCTTC.

This clonotype was seen repeatedly, ten times or more. This rearrangement joins TRBV20-1 to TRBJ2-5; 9 bases are shared with TRBD2. Unmatched junction bases numbered 9, after V lost 3 bases and J lost 4 bases. This CDR3 is 15 amino acids long. Germline V gene data show CDR1 as DFQATT and CDR2 as SNEGSKA (reference sequence). CDR3 amino acids: CSASDFSRGGETQYF. CDR3 nucleotides: TGCAGTGCTAGCGATTTTTCGCGGGGGGGAGAGACCCAGTACTTC.

In its sample, this clonotype was seen many times. The rearrangement joins TRBV6-5 to TRBJ2-5; 7 nucleotides line up with TRBD2. Germline CDR1 and CDR2: MNHEY and SVGAGI. The CDR3 has 14 residues. J was trimmed by 3 bases and V by 2 bases; bases with no gene match: 3. The DNA of the CDR3 is TGTGCCAGCAGTTACGATGGGGGGGAAGAGACCCAGTACTTC. As protein: CASSYDGGEETQYF.

This clonotype was observed at least ten times. The chain couples TRBV7-2 to TRBJ1-4, with 9 positions matching TRBD1. The CDR3 loop spans 13 amino acids. J lost 8 bases, V lost 5 bases, and 3 bases had no gene match. The germline CDR1 and CDR2 sequences are SGHTA and FQGNSA. The CDR3 loop reads CASSKQGAEKLFF. CDR3 sequence (DNA): TGTGCCAGCAGCAAACAGGGGGCGGAAAAACTGTTTTTT.

This clonotype showed up many times. The V gene is TRBV30, the J gene TRBJ2-1, with 8 positions matching TRBD2. CDR3 length: 14 amino acids. CDR1 and CDR2 (germline): GTSNPN, SVGIG (reference sequence). The trim removed 5 bases at V and 10 bases at J, leaving 13 bases unmatched. CDR3 in amino acids: CAWERGPGFSEQFF. The CDR3 region has the DNA TGTGCCTGGGAGCGGGGGCCGGGGTTTTCCGAGCAGTTCTTC. The full variable domain, in which reference TRBV30 and TRBJ2-1 provide the parts outside the CDR3, is SQTIHQWPATLVQPVGSPLSLECTVEGTSNPNLYWYRQAAGRGLQLLFYSVGIGQISSEVPQNLSASRPQDRQFILSSKKLLLSDSGFYLCAWERGPGFSEQFFGPGTRLTVL.

The table lists this clonotype with many counts. The DNA for the CDR3 is TGTGCCAGCAGTTTGAGCGGGGGGGCCTGGGAGCAGTTCTTC. Protein sequence: CASSLSGGAWEQFF. This sequence joins TRBV27 and TRBJ2-1, with 10 bases fitting TRBD2. This CDR3 is built from 14 residues. Germline CDR1 is MNHEY and CDR2 is SMNVEV (reference sequence). V lost 3 bases to trimming and J lost 10 bases; unmatched junction nucleotides: 6.